The source of this T cell receptor (beta chain) is a study of CD8+ T cells in alopecia areata. As for the study in general: Dosing spanned 6 to 18 months on tofacitinib, then 6 months off drug. Severity scoring for treated patients was based on the percentage of affected scalp area.

Regarding treatment: oral pan-JAK inhibitor, 5-10 mg twice daily. RNA extraction was followed by reverse transcription into cDNA, which acted as the sequencing template. Some clones are missing from TCRdb's copy, which holds only in-frame ones; the method was immunoSEQ multiplex PCR. The sample contains about 210,000 clones, over 40% of which appear only once. This clone was seen more than once but under ten times. Antigen specificity is unknown. V was clipped by 3 bases and J by 8 bases; unmatched bases: 9. Looked up from germline, CDR1 is GTSNPN and CDR2 is SVGIG (reference sequence). The CDR3 is made up of 14 amino acids. Study-level findings and limits: Higher clonality was seen in lesional scalp than in normal scalp, especially in alopecia totalis/universalis.

The J gene is TRBJ1-4, the V gene TRBV30; TRBD1 matches 7 bases. The receptor's source is a human donor with alopecia areata. This material consisted of CD4+ T cells sorted from blood, taken at approximately week 37, from a patient treated with tofacitinib. The CDR3 sequence is CAWSGDSFGEKLFF. The CDR3 nucleotides read TGTGCCTGGAGCGGGGACAGCTTTGGAGAAAAACTGTTTTTT.